These T cell receptor beta chains were read from a single sample in a study of blood T cell repertoires in COVID-19. Profiled with immunoSEQ multiplex PCR; TCRdb holds only in-frame clones, not every one. This sample has tens of thousands of clones; approximately 88% occur once, and the top ten carry 4.4%. The specimen was peripheral blood. These receptor sequences come from a man aged 50 to 60 with active COVID-19. Both conserved end residues are part of each CDR3. D genes are given only for firm matches. Clone size appears in some rows only: once, few, many, or a class for an expanded clone.

D gene | J gene | V gene | clone size | CDR3 DNA | CDR3 protein
- | TRBJ1-5 | TRBV19 | - | TGTGCCAGTAGTACTAACAATCAGCCCCAGCATTTT | CASSTNNQPQHF
- | TRBJ1-2 | TRBV5-4 | - | TGTGCCAGCAGCTTGGACGACAGGCCCTATGGCTACACCTTC | CASSLDDRPYGYTF
TRBD1 | TRBJ2-7 | TRBV7-2 | - | TGTGCCAGCAGCCGTAGGGACAGTTTTTACGAGCAGTACTTC | CASSRRDSFYEQYF
- | TRBJ1-5 | TRBV6-1 | - | TGTGCCAGCAGTGAACAAAGGAGTAGCAATCAGCCCCAGCATTTT | CASSEQRSSNQPQHF
- | TRBJ2-7 | TRBV29-1 | - | TGCAGCGTACAACAGAGCTCCTACGAGCAGTACTTC | CSVQQSSYEQYF
TRBD2 | TRBJ2-3 | TRBV6-4 | - | TGTGCCAGCAGTCGACTAGCGGGCGGGGATACGCAGTATTTT | CASSRLAGGDTQYF
- | TRBJ2-6 | TRBV5-6 | - | TGTGCCAGCAGCCCACGCGACCGGCTAGGTTCTCCGGGGGCCAACGTCCTGACTTTC | CASSPRDRLGSPGANVLTF
- | TRBJ2-2 | TRBV10-3 | - | TGTGCCATGAACCGGGACACCAACACCGGGGAGCTGTTTTTT | CAMNRDTNTGELFF
TRBD2 | TRBJ2-1 | TRBV10-1 | - | TGCGCCAGCAGTAGCGGACTAGCGGGGTCTAGCTCCTACAATGAGCAGTTCTTC | CASSSGLAGSSSYNEQFF
- | TRBJ2-4 | TRBV28 | - | TGTGCCAGCAGTGTCGCACTAGGTACCAAAAACATTCAGTACTTC | CASSVALGTKNIQYF
- | TRBJ2-2 | TRBV25-1 | few | TGTGCCAGCAGTCCCCAGCGCAATAAAATCACCGGGGAGCTGTTTTTT | CASSPQRNKITGELFF
- | TRBJ1-4 | TRBV2 | - | TGTGCCAGCAGGGCGGGGCAGGCCGTGAAAAATGAAAAACTGTTTTTT | CASRAGQAVKNEKLFF
- | TRBJ2-1 | TRBV18 | - | TGTGCCAGCTCACCACCGGCGGCCTACAATGAGCAGTTCTTC | CASSPPAAYNEQFF
- | TRBJ1-3 | TRBV5-5 | - | TGTGCCAGCAGCTTACTGGTTCCCTCTGGAAACACCATATATTTT | CASSLLVPSGNTIYF
TRBD2 | TRBJ2-1 | TRBV6-4 | - | TGTGCCAGCAGTGACTCAGCTAGCGGGGGGGGCGATGAGCAGTTCTTC | CASSDSASGGGDEQFF
- | TRBJ2-3 | TRBV5-1 | - | TGCGCCAGCAGCTTTGCCAGTGGCAACACAGATACGCAGTATTTT | CASSFASGNTDTQYF
TRBD1 | TRBJ2-3 | TRBV5-8 | - | TGTGCCAGCAGTTATCGACAGGGGTTTGGCACAGATACGCAGTATTTT | CASSYRQGFGTDTQYF
TRBD2 | TRBJ2-5 | TRBV7-6 | - | TGTGCCAGCAGCTTAACAGCGGGGGTCCAAGAGACCCAGTACTTC | CASSLTAGVQETQYF
- | TRBJ2-5 | TRBV28 | - | TGTGCCAGCAGTCCCCTCCCAGCGCTCCAAGAGACCCAGTACTTC | CASSPLPALQETQYF
- | TRBJ1-3 | TRBV6-5 | - | TGTGCCAGCAGTTATTCGGGTATGGAGGCTGGAAACACCATATATTTT | CASSYSGMEAGNTIYF
- | TRBJ2-1 | TRBV5-1 | - | TGCGCCAGCAGCTTTAATGGAGACAATGAGCAGTTCTTC | CASSFNGDNEQFF
- | TRBJ2-7 | TRBV5-1 | - | TGCGCCAGCAGCTTGTCCGTGACAGAATACGAGCAGTACTTC | CASSLSVTEYEQYF
TRBD1 | TRBJ2-5 | TRBV2 | - | TGTGCCAGCAGCCAAGACAGGGAAAAGACCCAGTACTTC | CASSQDREKTQYF
TRBD1 | TRBJ1-1 | TRBV3-1/TRBV3-2 | - | TGTGCCAGCAGCCAGGGGACAGTCCGGGGCACTGAAGCTTTCTTT | CASSQGTVRGTEAFF
- | TRBJ1-6 | TRBV4-1 | - | TGCGCCAGCAGCCAGCAGAATTCACCCCTCCACTTT | CASSQQNSPLHF
- | TRBJ2-7 | TRBV9 | - | TGTGCCAGCAGCGTAGCCCCAGGGGGGTGGGAGCAGTACTTC | CASSVAPGGWEQYF
TRBD1 | TRBJ1-2 | TRBV9 | - | TGTGCCAGCAGCGTAGCTTCGTGGACAGGGGGCTATGGCTACACCTTC | CASSVASWTGGYGYTF
- | TRBJ2-3 | TRBV2 | - | TGTGCCAGCAGTGAAGCCAGGGGGGACTCACAGACAGATACGCAGTATTTT | CASSEARGDSQTDTQYF
- | TRBJ2-7 | TRBV11-2 | - | TGTGCCAGCAGCTTAGGTCGCACCTCGGGCGAGCAGTACTTC | CASSLGRTSGEQYF
TRBD1 | TRBJ1-4 | TRBV19 | - | TGTGCCAGTAGTAGAAGGGACAGGGGGCGCCTTGAAAAACTGTTTTTT | CASSRRDRGRLEKLFF
- | TRBJ1-1 | TRBV6-5 | once | TGTGCCACCAACTGGAGGGGCATGAACACTGAAGCTTTCTTT | CATNWRGMNTEAFF
- | TRBJ1-2 | TRBV4-1 | - | TGCGCCAGCAGCCCCTCGGTGGTTAACTATGGCTACACCTTC | CASSPSVVNYGYTF
TRBD1 | TRBJ2-7 | TRBV7-9 | medium-sized | TGTGCCAGCAGCATGACAGGGGGGAGCTCCTACGAGCAGTACTTC | CASSMTGGSSYEQYF
TRBD2 | TRBJ2-3 | TRBV4-2 | - | TGTGCCAGCAGCCAAGCGGGACTAGCGTACGTAGATACGCAGTATTTT | CASSQAGLAYVDTQYF
TRBD1 | TRBJ2-7 | TRBV10-3 | - | TGTGCCATCAAGGACAGGGTTTACGAGCAGTACTTC | CAIKDRVYEQYF
TRBD2 | TRBJ2-3 | TRBV4-2 | - | TGTGCCAGCAGCCAAAAGTATAGCGGGGTTTTCACAGATACGCAGTATTTT | CASSQKYSGVFTDTQYF
TRBD2 | TRBJ2-1 | TRBV3-1/TRBV3-2 | - | TGTGCCAGCAGAGAGCGGGGGGGCATCGATGAGCAGTTCTTC | CASRERGGIDEQFF
- | TRBJ1-1 | TRBV4-1 | - | TGCGCCAGCAGCCAAGACAGGGCGAACACTGAAGCTTTCTTT | CASSQDRANTEAFF